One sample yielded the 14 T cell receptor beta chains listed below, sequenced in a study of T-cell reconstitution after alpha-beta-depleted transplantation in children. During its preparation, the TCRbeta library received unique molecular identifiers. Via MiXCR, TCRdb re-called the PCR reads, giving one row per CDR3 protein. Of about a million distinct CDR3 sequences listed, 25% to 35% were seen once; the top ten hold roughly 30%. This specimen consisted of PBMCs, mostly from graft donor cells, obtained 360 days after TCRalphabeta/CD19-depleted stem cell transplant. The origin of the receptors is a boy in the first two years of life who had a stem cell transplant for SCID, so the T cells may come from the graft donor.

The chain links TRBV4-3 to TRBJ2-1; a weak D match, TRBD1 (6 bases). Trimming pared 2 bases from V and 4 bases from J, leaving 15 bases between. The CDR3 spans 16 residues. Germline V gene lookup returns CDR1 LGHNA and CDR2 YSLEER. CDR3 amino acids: CASSQPGERGYNEQFF. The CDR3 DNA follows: TGCGCCAGCAGCCAACCAGGGGAACGCGGGTACAATGAGCAGTTCTTC.

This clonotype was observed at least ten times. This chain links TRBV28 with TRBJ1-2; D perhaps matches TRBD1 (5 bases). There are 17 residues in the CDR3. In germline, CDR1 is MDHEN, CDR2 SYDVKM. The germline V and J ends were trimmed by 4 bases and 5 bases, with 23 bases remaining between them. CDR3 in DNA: TGTGCCAGCAGTTGGGTGGGGCATATCCCCTCGGGATATGGCTACACCTTC. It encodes CASSWVGHIPSGYGYTF.

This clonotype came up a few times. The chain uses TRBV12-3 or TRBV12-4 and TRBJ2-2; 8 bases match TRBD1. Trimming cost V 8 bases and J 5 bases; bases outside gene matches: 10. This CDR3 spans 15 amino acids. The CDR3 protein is CASLIDRGGTGELFF. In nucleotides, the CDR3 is TGTGCCAGCCTGATCGACAGGGGAGGTACCGGGGAGCTGTTTTTT.

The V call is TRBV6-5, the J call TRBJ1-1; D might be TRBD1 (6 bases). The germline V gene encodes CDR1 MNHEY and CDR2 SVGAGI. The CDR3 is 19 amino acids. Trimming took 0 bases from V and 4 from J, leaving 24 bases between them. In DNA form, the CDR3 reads TGTGCCAGCAGTTACTCGATTCCCTCCAGCTGGGGGGCGAGCACTGAAGCTTTCTTT. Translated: CASSYSIPSSWGASTEAFF.

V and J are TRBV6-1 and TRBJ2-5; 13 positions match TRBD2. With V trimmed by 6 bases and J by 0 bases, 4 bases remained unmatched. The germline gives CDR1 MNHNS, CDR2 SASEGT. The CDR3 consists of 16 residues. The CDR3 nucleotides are TGTGCCAGCAGGGGACTAGCGGGGTTGTACCAAGAGACCCAGTACTTC. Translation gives CASRGLAGLYQETQYF.

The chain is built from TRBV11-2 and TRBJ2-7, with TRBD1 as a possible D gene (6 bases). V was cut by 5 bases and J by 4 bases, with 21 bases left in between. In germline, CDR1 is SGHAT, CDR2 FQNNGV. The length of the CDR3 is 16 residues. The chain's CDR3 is CASSRTTGQGPYEQYF. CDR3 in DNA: TGTGCCAGCAGCCGAACTACGGGGCAGGGGCCATACGAGCAGTACTTC.

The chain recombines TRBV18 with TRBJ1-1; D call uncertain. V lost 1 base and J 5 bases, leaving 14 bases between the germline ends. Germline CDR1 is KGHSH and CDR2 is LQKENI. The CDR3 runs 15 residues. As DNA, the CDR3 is TGTGCCAGCTCACCACGAGGAACCGTGGTGACTGAAGCTTTCTTT. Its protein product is CASSPRGTVVTEAFF. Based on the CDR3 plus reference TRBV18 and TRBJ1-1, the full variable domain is NAGVMQNPRHLVRRRGQEARLRCSPMKGHSHVYWYRQLPEEGLKFMVYLQKENIIDESGMPKERFSAEFPKEGPSILRIQQVVRGDSAAYFCASSPRGTVVTEAFFGQGTRLTVV.

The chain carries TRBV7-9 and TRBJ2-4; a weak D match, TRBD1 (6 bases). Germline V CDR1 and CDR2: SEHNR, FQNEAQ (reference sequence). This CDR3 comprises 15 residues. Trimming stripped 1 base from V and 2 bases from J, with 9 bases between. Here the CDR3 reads CASSLEGGTKNIQYF. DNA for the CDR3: TGTGCCAGCAGCTTAGAAGGGGGAACCAAAAACATTCAGTACTTC.

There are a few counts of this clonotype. This chain's CDR3 is CASSLTTGGTEAFF. Here the CDR3 DNA reads TGTGCCAGCAGTTTAACAACAGGGGGCACTGAAGCTTTCTTT. This chain connects TRBV6-5 to TRBJ1-1; 8 positions match TRBD1. This CDR3 has 14 amino acids. CDR1 and CDR2 (germline): MNHEY, SVGAGI. Trimming took 4 bases from V and 4 from J; bases not matched to a gene: 5.

CDR3 sequence: CASSYSSRGGNTIYF. CDR3 nucleotides: TGTGCCAGCAGTTACTCGTCAAGGGGGGGAAACACCATATATTTT. This chain joins TRBV6-5 and TRBJ1-3, with a possible D match to TRBD1 (6 bases). Between the trimmed V and J ends, which lost 0 bases and 4 bases, there was a span of 10 bases. Germline V lookup: CDR1 MNHEY, CDR2 SVGAGI. The CDR3 is 15 residues long.

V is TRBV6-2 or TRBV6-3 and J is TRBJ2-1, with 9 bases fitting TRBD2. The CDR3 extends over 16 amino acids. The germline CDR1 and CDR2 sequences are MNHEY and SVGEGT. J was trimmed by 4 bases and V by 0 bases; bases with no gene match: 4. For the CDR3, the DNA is TGTGCCAGCAGTTACTCGATAGCGGGGGTATACAATGAGCAGTTCTTC. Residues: CASSYSIAGVYNEQFF.

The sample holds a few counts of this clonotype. CDR3 region: CASSQQGYSNQPQHF. In nucleotides, the CDR3 is TGTGCCAGCAGTCAACAGGGATATAGCAATCAGCCCCAGCATTTT. The chain combines TRBV12-3 or TRBV12-4 with TRBJ1-5; maybe TRBD1 (6 bases). This CDR3 is built from 15 residues. V was clipped by 5 bases and J by 0 bases, with 11 bases between them.

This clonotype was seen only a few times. The CDR3 loop is CASSVGPARQFF. The CDR3 coding sequence is TGTGCCAGCAGTGTAGGGCCAGCCCGGCAGTTCTTC. V gene TRBV2 combines with J gene TRBJ2-1; D remains ambiguous. CDR3 length equals 12 residues. Germline CDR1 is SNHLY and CDR2 is FYNNEI. V lost 4 bases, J lost 12 bases, and 13 bases lay in between.

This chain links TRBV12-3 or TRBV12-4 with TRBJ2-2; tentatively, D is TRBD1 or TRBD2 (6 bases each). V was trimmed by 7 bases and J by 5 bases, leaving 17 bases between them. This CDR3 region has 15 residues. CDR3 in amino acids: CASNPSRGQTGELFF. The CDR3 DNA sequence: TGTGCCAGCAACCCATCCCGGGGGCAAACCGGGGAGCTGTTTTTT.